These 25 T cell receptor beta chains originate from one sample sequenced in a study of T cells in Graves' hyperthyroidism and ophthalmopathy. TCR beta CDR3 regions were amplified from RNA. With the HTBI primer set, the TCR CDR3 went through a first round of RT-PCR. Each CDR3 protein is one row after TCRdb ran MiXCR on the multiplex PCR reads. The data contain roughly 500,000 distinct CDR3 sequences, approximately 23% of them singletons. The sample consisted of blood. These receptors were obtained from a woman aged 70 to 79 with Graves' ophthalmopathy.

This clonotype has a count of ten or more. The chain combines TRBV2 with TRBJ2-1; D uncertain. V was pared by 9 bases and J by 8 bases, with 23 bases between. In germline, CDR1 is SNHLY, CDR2 FYNNEI. The CDR3 is made up of 15 amino acids. The CDR3 DNA follows: TGTGCCAGTGCTGAGGAGACACCCCCTAGGGATGAGCAGTTCTTC. Its protein is CASAEETPPRDEQFF.

V and J are TRBV24-1 and TRBJ1-5; a possible D gene is TRBD1 (5 bases). Germline values: CDR1 KGHDR, CDR2 SFDVKD. The CDR3 sequence is 19 residues long. V was shortened by 10 bases and J by 2 bases, with 29 bases between the two germline ends. The chain's CDR3 is CATTTWGMEGQYGNQPQHF. The CDR3 region has the DNA TGTGCCACTACGACTTGGGGCATGGAAGGACAATATGGCAATCAGCCCCAGCATTTT.

This clonotype was detected only a few times. The chain has TRBV7-9 and TRBJ2-2; TRBD2 matches at 13 bases. The germline V gene has CDR1 SEHNR and CDR2 FQNEAQ (reference sequence). CDR3 length: 17 amino acids. The junction had 7 bases not matched to a gene; V was cut back by 5 bases and J by 4 bases. The CDR3 nucleotides read TGTGCCAGCAGCCGGATGACTAGCGGGAGGTTCACCGGGGAGCTGTTTTTT. Residues: CASSRMTSGRFTGELFF.

This clonotype appeared a few times. This chain uses TRBV30 with TRBJ1-5; no definite D call. This CDR3 region has 14 residues. Germline lookup yields CDR1 GTSNPN and CDR2 SVGIG (reference sequence). Trimming removed 0 bases at V and 5 bases at J, with 11 bases between. The CDR3 loop reads CAWSVRGADQPQHF. The CDR3 bases are TGTGCCTGGAGTGTACGGGGAGCTGATCAGCCCCAGCATTTT. Filled out from reference TRBV30 and TRBJ1-5, the complete variable domain reads SQTIHQWPATLVQPVGSPLSLECTVEGTSNPNLYWYRQAAGRGLQLLFYSVGIGQISSEVPQNLSASRPQDRQFILSSKKLLLSDSGFYLCAWSVRGADQPQHFGDGTRLSIL.

This clonotype came up once. CDR3 sequence (DNA): TGTGCCAGCAGCTTACAGGGCCTCAATCAGCCCCAGCATTTT. Amino acids: CASSLQGLNQPQHF. The rearrangement links TRBV5-4 to TRBJ1-5; TRBD1 might be the D (6 bases). V lost 2 bases and J 3 bases, leaving 9 bases between the germline ends. CDR3 length: 14 residues. Germline assignment: CDR1 SGHNT and CDR2 YYREEE (reference sequence).

This clonotype was recorded at least ten times. The J gene is TRBJ1-5, the V gene TRBV20-1; TRBD1 is a possible D gene (5 bases). Germline V gene sequence: CDR1 DFQATT, CDR2 SNEGSKA (reference sequence). The CDR3 spans 14 residues. Trimming removed 0 bases at V and 6 bases at J, with 12 bases between. The CDR3 region has the DNA TGCAGTGCTAGAGATCCGTCGGGGGTTCAGCCCCAGCATTTT. Protein sequence: CSARDPSGVQPQHF.

This clonotype was recorded at least ten times. The chain has TRBV7-3 and TRBJ2-1; TRBD2 agrees at 7 bases. In germline, CDR1 is SGHTA, CDR2 FQGTGA. This CDR3 spans 14 amino acids. V lost 5 bases and J lost 2; bases outside the gene matches: 3. The CDR3 loop reads CASSPSGPYNEQFF. The CDR3 DNA is TGTGCCAGCAGCCCTAGCGGCCCCTACAATGAGCAGTTCTTC.

The genes are TRBV7-2 and TRBJ1-6; D not certain. Per the germline V gene, CDR1 is SGHTA and CDR2 is FQGNSA. Trimming cost V 6 bases and J 4 bases, with 16 bases left between them. The CDR3 has 16 residues. CDR3 nucleotide sequence: TGTGCCAGCAGACGATCCAGGACGGATTATAATTCACCCCTCCACTTT. Translated: CASRRSRTDYNSPLHF.

About this clonotype itself: A much more abundant neighbour one base away suggests this may be a read error. This chain links TRBV27 with TRBJ1-1; D might be TRBD1 (6 bases). Germline loops: CDR1 MNHEY, CDR2 SMNVEV (reference sequence). This CDR3 contains 14 residues. This CDR3 reads CASSLGGHSTEASF. CDR3 nucleotides: TGTGCCAGCAGTTTGGGGGGACATTCCACTGAAGCTTCCTTT.

The chain recombines TRBV11-3 with TRBJ1-1, with 7 bases aligning to TRBD1. Trimming at V came to 5 bases and at J to 3 bases, leaving 6 bases not matched to a gene. This CDR3 comprises 14 residues. Germline CDR1 is SGHNT and CDR2 is YENEEA. The CDR3: CASSKGARDTEAFF. CDR3 DNA: TGTGCCAGCAGCAAGGGGGCGAGGGACACTGAAGCTTTCTTT.

This sequence joins TRBV18 and TRBJ2-2, with D perhaps TRBD2 (5 bases). Per germline, CDR1 KGHSH and CDR2 LQKENI. V dropped 2 bases and J dropped 2 bases, with 9 bases sitting between them. CDR3 length equals 15 residues. The CDR3 DNA is TGTGCCAGCTCACCAGAAAGCGGTAACACCGGGGAGCTGTTTTTT. Amino acid sequence: CASSPESGNTGELFF.

The chain uses TRBV7-2 and TRBJ2-2; weak D call: TRBD1 (6 bases). Germline values: CDR1 SGHTA, CDR2 FQGNSA. This CDR3 contains 16 residues. V was cut by 1 base and J by 4 bases, with 13 bases left in between. Written as DNA, the CDR3 is TGTGCCAGCAGCTTAGGCAGGGGTCGTTTCACCGGGGAGCTGTTTTTT. This sequence encodes CASSLGRGRFTGELFF.

This chain connects TRBV10-3 to TRBJ2-1, with a tentative D call TRBD2 (6 bases). The CDR3 contains 15 residues. Germline V gene sequence: CDR1 ENHRY, CDR2 SYGVKD. V gave up 8 bases and J gave up 5 bases, with 19 bases separating them. The CDR3, as DNA: TGTGCCATCGCTGGGCGGGACTTCGAAAACAATGAGCAGTTCTTC. Its protein is CAIAGRDFENNEQFF.

This clonotype came up a few times. In DNA, the CDR3 is TGTGCCAGTAGTCAGACGCTGATGGAAAAACTGTTTTTT. Protein: CASSQTLMEKLFF. The genes are TRBV19 and TRBJ1-4; D unclear. This CDR3 has 13 residues. Germline CDR1 is LNHDA and CDR2 is SQIVND (reference sequence). The V end was cut by 5 bases, the J end by 8 bases, with 12 bases between.

This chain uses TRBV20-1 with TRBJ2-3; no clear D. The assigned J gene may be wrong: the sequence end matches TRBJ1-5 better. The length of the CDR3 is 12 residues. The V gene's germline CDR1 is DFQATT and CDR2 SNEGSKA (reference sequence). For the CDR3, the DNA is TGCAGTGCTAGGGTCGGGCCAGATACGCAGCATTTT. It translates to CSARVGPDTQHF.

This clonotype has only a few counts. This chain connects TRBV7-9 to TRBJ2-3; D might be TRBD1 (5 bases). V was cut by 1 base and J by 2 bases, with 10 bases left in between. This CDR3 has 15 residues. Germline V gives CDR1 SEHNR, CDR2 FQNEAQ (reference sequence). For the CDR3, the DNA is TGTGCCAGCAGCTTAGAGGGGTACAACACAGATACGCAGTATTTT. Encoded protein: CASSLEGYNTDTQYF.

This clonotype was observed many times. The J gene is TRBJ2-3, the V gene TRBV27; D is undetermined. V shed 7 bases and J shed 3 bases, with 17 bases lying between them. Per the germline V gene, CDR1 is MNHEY and CDR2 is SMNVEV (reference sequence). CDR3 size: 15 residues. The DNA for the CDR3 is TGTGCCAGCACTCCCCATTCGGAATTTACAGATACGCAGTATTTT. Its translation is CASTPHSEFTDTQYF.

The chain combines TRBV5-5 with TRBJ1-2; D is ambiguous. CDR1 and CDR2 (germline): SGHKS, YYEKEE (reference sequence). Trimming removed 2 bases from V and 4 bases from J, with 15 bases in between. The CDR3 loop spans 15 amino acids. DNA for the CDR3: TGTGCCAGCAGCTTAGCGGTCGGGGAAGGCTATGGCTACACCTTC. Translation gives CASSLAVGEGYGYTF. Full variable domain (remainder filled in from reference TRBV5-5 and TRBJ1-2): DAGVTQSPTHLIKTRGQQVTLRCSPISGHKSVSWYQQVLGQGPQFIFQYYEKEERGRGNFPDRFSARQFPNYSSELNVNALLLGDSALYLCASSLAVGEGYGYTFGSGTRLTVV.

The CDR3 reads CASQAIQGVSSYNEQFF. The CDR3 coding sequence is TGTGCCTCCCAGGCCATCCAGGGGGTAAGCTCCTACAATGAGCAGTTCTTC. The V and J genes are TRBV19 and TRBJ2-1, with 7 bases aligning to TRBD1. The CDR3 runs to 17 residues. The V gene's germline CDR1 is LNHDA and CDR2 SQIVND (reference sequence). With 11 bases clipped from V and 0 bases from J, the junction kept 16 bases outside the gene matches.

The chain combines TRBV7-9 with TRBJ2-7, with 13 bases fitting TRBD2. The CDR3 covers 16 residues. With V trimmed by 4 bases and J by 2 bases, 5 bases remained unmatched. Germline lookup yields CDR1 SEHNR and CDR2 FQNEAQ (reference sequence). CDR3 residues: CASSSGLAGVPYEQYF. The CDR3 nucleotides read TGTGCCAGCAGCTCCGGACTAGCGGGAGTTCCCTACGAGCAGTACTTC. The full variable domain, in which reference TRBV7-9 and TRBJ2-7 provide the parts outside the CDR3, is DTGVSQNPRHKITKRGQNVTFRCDPISEHNRLYWYRQTLGQGPEFLTYFQNEAQLEKSRLLSDRFSAERPKGSFSTLEIQRTEQGDSAMYLCASSSGLAGVPYEQYFGPGTRLTVT.

This chain uses TRBV7-9 with TRBJ2-1, with D possibly matching TRBD2 (6 bases). The CDR3 length is 12 residues. V was shortened by 3 bases and J by 10 bases, with 10 bases between the two germline ends. Per germline, CDR1 SEHNR and CDR2 FQNEAQ (reference sequence). The CDR3 DNA reads TGTGCCAGCAGCTTTTCCGGGGGAGAGCAGTTCTTC. Amino acids: CASSFSGGEQFF. Looking up the rest from reference TRBV7-9 and TRBJ2-1 gives the full variable domain: DTGVSQNPRHKITKRGQNVTFRCDPISEHNRLYWYRQTLGQGPEFLTYFQNEAQLEKSRLLSDRFSAERPKGSFSTLEIQRTEQGDSAMYLCASSFSGGEQFFGPGTRLTVL.

Comment on this clonotype: A read error is possible here, since a much larger clone lies one base away. This chain links TRBV12-3 or TRBV12-4 with TRBJ1-5, with D hard to call. The CDR3 sequence is 16 residues long. This chain's CDR3 is CAGSPKVRRRNQPQHF. The CDR3 DNA sequence: TGTGCCGGCAGCCCTAAGGTCAGGCGGCGGAATCAGCCCCAGCATTTT.

This clonotype was seen only a few times. This chain links TRBV6-2 or TRBV6-3 with TRBJ2-1; 12 bases line up with TRBD2. This CDR3 spans 16 amino acids. From germline, CDR1 is MNHEY and CDR2 SVGEGT. V lost 5 bases, J lost 7 bases, and 9 bases stayed unmatched. The CDR3 loop reads CASSRLAGAQANEQFF. CDR3 DNA: TGTGCCAGCAGTCGACTAGCGGGAGCTCAGGCGAATGAGCAGTTCTTC.

This clonotype appeared a few times. As DNA, the CDR3 is TGTGCCAGCAGTTACTCGGACAGAAGAGGAGGCTACACCTTC. Its protein product is CASSYSDRRGGYTF. The chain combines TRBV6-6 with TRBJ1-2; perhaps TRBD1 as D (6 bases). The V end was cut by 0 bases, the J end by 8 bases, with 13 bases between. Germline V gives CDR1 MNHNY, CDR2 SVGAGI (reference sequence). The CDR3 is made up of 14 amino acids.

In its sample, this clonotype was seen many times. The V call is TRBV3-1, the J call TRBJ1-5; D gene unclear. The CDR3 sequence is 12 residues long. Trimming pared 4 bases from V and 8 bases from J, leaving 9 bases between. Per the germline V gene, CDR1 is LGHDT and CDR2 is YNNKEL (reference sequence). This CDR3 is CASSRYNEPQHF. The CDR3 DNA is TGTGCCAGCAGCCGGTATAATGAGCCCCAGCATTTT.